The 32 T cell receptor beta chains presented below share a single source sample, sequenced in a study of cytomegalovirus exposure and HLA in healthy donors. Primers for the PCR totalled 60 Vbeta and 13 Jbeta. The repertoire was sequenced with immunoSEQ multiplex PCR; TCRdb's copy has only in-frame clones and lacks some. The repertoire consists of about 110,000 clones, with 81% occurring once and the leading ten covering more than 2%. The sequenced sample consisted of PBMCs. These receptors originate from a young man in good health and CMV-seronegative.

The chain links TRBV6-6 to TRBJ2-1; weak D call: TRBD2 (5 bases). The CDR3 has 14 residues. V was clipped by 6 bases and J by 1 base, with 10 bases between them. Germline V gives CDR1 MNHNY, CDR2 SVGAGI (reference sequence). CDR3 sequence (DNA): TGTGCCAGCAGCCGTGGGAGTTCCTACAATGAGCAGTTCTTC. This gives the protein CASSRGSSYNEQFF.

The V and J genes are TRBV18 and TRBJ2-1; 12 bases map to TRBD2. The CDR3 is 16 residues long. The V gene's germline CDR1 is KGHSH and CDR2 LQKENI. With 3 bases clipped from V and 7 bases from J, the junction kept 7 bases outside the gene matches. CDR3: CASSPTGTSGWNEQFF. The CDR3 bases are TGTGCCAGCTCACCCACCGGGACTAGCGGGTGGAATGAGCAGTTCTTC.

The CDR3 region is CASSIRGGTTGQPQHF. As DNA, the CDR3 is TGTGCCAGTAGTATTAGGGGAGGGACGACGGGTCAGCCCCAGCATTTT. This chain links TRBV19 with TRBJ1-5; TRBD1 is a possible D gene (5 bases). Germline V gene lookup returns CDR1 LNHDA and CDR2 SQIVND (reference sequence). V lost 3 bases and J lost 6, with 18 bases in between. The CDR3 consists of 16 residues. Full variable domain (rest looked up from reference TRBV19 and TRBJ1-5): DGGITQSPKYLFRKEGQNVTLSCEQNLNHDAMYWYRQDPGQGLRLIYYSQIVNDFQKGDIAEGYSVSREKKESFPLTVTSAQKNPTAFYLCASSIRGGTTGQPQHFGDGTRLSIL.

The chain employs TRBV5-4 and TRBJ2-5, with 7 nucleotides matching TRBD2. The V segment lost 2 bases and the J segment 5 bases; nucleotides outside the gene matches: 6. Germline CDR1 reads SGHNT; CDR2 reads YYREEE (reference sequence). The CDR3 runs 14 residues. CDR3 in amino acids: CASSFQIAGETQYF. The CDR3 region has the DNA TGTGCCAGCAGCTTCCAAATAGCGGGCGAGACCCAGTACTTC.

A single count supports this clone. This sequence joins TRBV30 and TRBJ1-2; possible D gene TRBD1, 5 bases. Looked up from germline, CDR1 is GTSNPN and CDR2 is SVGIG (reference sequence). The V end was cut by 0 bases, the J end by 7 bases, with 9 bases between. The CDR3 is 12 residues long. In DNA, the CDR3 is TGTGCCTGGAGTGTAGGGGTTCCTGGCTACACCTTC. Translating gives CAWSVGVPGYTF.

The chain links TRBV5-1 to TRBJ2-7, with D possibly matching TRBD2 (5 bases). The CDR3 extends over 12 amino acids. Trimming shortened V by 0 bases and J by 6 bases, and 7 bases separated the two germline ends. Germline V gene lookup returns CDR1 SGHRS and CDR2 YFSETQ. The CDR3 DNA reads TGCGCCAGCAGCTTGGGAGGGTTCGAGCAGTACTTC. Its protein product is CASSLGGFEQYF.

The rearrangement links TRBV27 to TRBJ2-7; D is perhaps TRBD2 (6 bases). The length of the CDR3 is 13 residues. Trimming removed 7 bases from V and 4 bases from J, with 14 bases in between. CDR1 is MNHEY, CDR2 SMNVEV, per germline (reference sequence). The DNA for the CDR3 is TGTGCCAGCATTCCCACTGGGAGGTACGAGCAGTACTTC. Protein sequence: CASIPTGRYEQYF.

The genes are TRBV18 and TRBJ2-3; D might be TRBD2 (5 bases). The CDR3 covers 15 residues. Trimming took 3 bases from V and 0 from J, leaving 10 bases between them. Looked up from germline, CDR1 is KGHSH and CDR2 is LQKENI. CDR3 loop: CASSPGALSTDTQYF. The CDR3 nucleotides read TGTGCCAGCTCACCGGGAGCGCTCAGCACAGATACGCAGTATTTT.

In its sample, this clone was seen a few times. CDR3 amino acids: CASSYSGSKNTF. DNA for the CDR3: TGTGCCAGCAGTTACTCTGGCAGTAAAAACACCTTC. The chain is built from TRBV6-5 and TRBJ1-2, with D unclear. Germline CDR1 MNHEY, CDR2 SVGAGI. This CDR3 has 12 residues. Trimming removed 0 bases at V and 12 bases at J, with 11 bases between.

The chain joins TRBV6-5 to TRBJ2-7; 12 positions agree with TRBD1. J gave up 5 bases and V 4 bases, and 9 bases lay outside the gene matches. The CDR3 is 16 amino acids. Germline V CDR1 and CDR2: MNHEY, SVGAGI. The CDR3 region has the DNA TGTGCCAGCAGTTTACCCGCCGGGACAGGGGGCAACGAGCAGTACTTC. Amino acid sequence: CASSLPAGTGGNEQYF.

The chain carries TRBV6-5 and TRBJ1-4; D not resolved. This CDR3 has 14 amino acids. The V gene's germline CDR1 is MNHEY and CDR2 SVGAGI. V dropped 6 bases and J dropped 7 bases, with 15 bases sitting between them. CDR3 DNA: TGTGCCAGCAGATCGACGGGAATTTTTGAAAAACTGTTTTTT. Translating gives CASRSTGIFEKLFF.

The chain recombines TRBV6-5 with TRBJ1-1; D is ambiguous. The CDR3 has 14 residues. CDR1 MNHEY and CDR2 SVGAGI come from the germline V gene. The ends were cut back, 6 bases at V and 6 bases at J, with 17 bases in the middle. The CDR3 region has the DNA TGTGCCAGCAGCCAACACTCGGGGATGGCTGAAGCTTTCTTT. It specifies CASSQHSGMAEAFF.

The chain couples TRBV29-1 to TRBJ2-4; 8 positions agree with TRBD2. With V trimmed by 5 bases and J by 7 bases, 1 base remained unmatched. The CDR3 covers 11 residues. Germline loops: CDR1 SQVTM, CDR2 ANQGSEA. The CDR3 reads CSVRLANIQYF. CDR3 nucleotides: TGCAGCGTTCGACTAGCGAACATTCAGTACTTC. Full variable domain (remainder filled in from reference TRBV29-1 and TRBJ2-4): SAVISQKPSRDICQRGTSLTIQCQVDSQVTMMFWYRQQPGQSLTLIATANQGSEATYESGFVIDKFPISRPNLTFSTLTVSNMSPEDSSIYLCSVRLANIQYFGAGTRLSVL.

This rearrangement joins TRBV9 to TRBJ1-4; D unclear. Germline-derived CDR1 and CDR2 are SGDLS and YYNGEE. CDR3 length: 14 residues. V was pared by 0 bases and J by 5 bases, with 8 bases between. This CDR3 reads CASSVAGLNEKLFF. The CDR3 DNA follows: TGTGCCAGCAGCGTAGCCGGGTTGAATGAAAAACTGTTTTTT.

In nucleotides, the CDR3 is TGTGCCAGCAGTTACAGGGGATTGAACGAGCAGTACTTC. Encoded protein: CASSYRGLNEQYF. V is TRBV6-5 and J is TRBJ2-5, with D possibly TRBD1 on 5 matching bases. The DNA end favors TRBJ2-7, so the J call may be wrong. This CDR3 is 13 amino acids long. Germline lookup yields CDR1 MNHEY and CDR2 SVGAGI.

This chain links TRBV4-1 with TRBJ1-2, with D uncertain. The germline V and J ends were trimmed by 0 bases and 1 base, with 9 bases remaining between them. This CDR3 is 15 amino acids long. In germline, CDR1 is MGHRA, CDR2 YSYEKL. The chain's CDR3 is CASSQENSLNYGYTF. DNA of the CDR3: TGCGCCAGCAGCCAAGAAAACTCTCTTAACTATGGCTACACCTTC.

J is TRBJ2-4 and V is TRBV5-1; 7 nucleotides match TRBD2. The CDR3 consists of 14 residues. Germline CDR1 SGHRS, CDR2 YFSETQ. With V trimmed by 4 bases and J by 6 bases, 7 bases remained unmatched. The CDR3 reads CASSTLGGRNIQYF. CDR3 bases: TGCGCCAGCAGCACGCTTGGCGGGAGAAACATTCAGTACTTC.

This clone was recorded once. The chain joins TRBV9 to TRBJ2-5; D is ambiguous. The CDR3 loop spans 14 amino acids. Looked up from germline, CDR1 is SGDLS and CDR2 is YYNGEE. V lost 0 bases to trimming and J lost 4 bases, with 10 bases between them. CDR3 sequence reads: CASSVGQVGETQYF. CDR3 DNA: TGTGCCAGCAGCGTAGGTCAGGTTGGAGAGACCCAGTACTTC.

This chain joins TRBV6-5 and TRBJ1-1; 9 nucleotides align to TRBD1. V trimming: 2 bases; J trimming: 9 bases; junction bases outside the gene matches: 1. CDR3 length: 12 residues. Germline V gene lookup returns CDR1 MNHEY and CDR2 SVGAGI. The CDR3 loop is CASSYGTGQAFF. The CDR3 DNA is TGTGCCAGCAGTTACGGGACAGGGCAAGCTTTCTTT.

The chain carries TRBV5-6 and TRBJ2-3, with D perhaps matching TRBD2 (7 bases). Looked up from germline, CDR1 is SGHDT and CDR2 is YYEEEE. V lost 7 bases and J 5 bases, leaving 17 bases between the germline ends. This CDR3 comprises 14 residues. CDR3 in DNA: TGTGCCAGCGGCCATAGGGGGGGCGTAGATACGCAGTATTTT. This gives the protein CASGHRGGVDTQYF. Full variable domain (outside the CDR3, taken from reference TRBV5-6 and TRBJ2-3): DAGVTQSPTHLIKTRGQQVTLRCSPKSGHDTVSWYQQALGQGPQFIFQYYEEEERQRGNFPDRFSGHQFPNYSSELNVNALLLGDSALYLCASGHRGGVDTQYFGPGTRLTVL.

The chain joins TRBV7-2 to TRBJ2-1, with 10 bases identical to TRBD2. Germline loops: CDR1 SGHTA, CDR2 FQGNSA. The CDR3 extends over 17 amino acids. With V trimmed by 5 bases and J by 7 bases, 14 bases remained unmatched. CDR3 protein: CASSHGISGLARNEQFF. The CDR3 DNA reads TGTGCCAGCAGCCACGGGATATCGGGACTAGCGCGGAATGAGCAGTTCTTC.

This CDR3 reads CASSSAASSYEQYF. Written as DNA, the CDR3 is TGCGCCAGCAGCTCAGCAGCGAGCTCCTACGAGCAGTACTTC. This chain connects TRBV5-1 to TRBJ2-7; no clear D gene. Trimming pared 3 bases from V and 0 bases from J, leaving 10 bases between. The CDR3 has 14 amino acids. Germline CDR1 and CDR2: SGHRS and YFSETQ.

V usage is TRBV5-4 and J usage is TRBJ2-7, with a weak D call TRBD2 (6 bases). This CDR3 contains 13 residues. The germline V and J ends were trimmed by 7 bases and 1 base, with 12 bases remaining between them. Germline CDR1 SGHNT, CDR2 YYREEE (reference sequence). The CDR3 loop reads CASGLGGSYEQYF. DNA of the CDR3: TGTGCCAGCGGTCTTGGGGGGTCCTACGAGCAGTACTTC.

The chain uses TRBV7-9 and TRBJ1-6; D perhaps matches TRBD1 (6 bases). Germline V gene data show CDR1 as SEHNR and CDR2 as FQNEAQ (reference sequence). The CDR3 runs to 15 residues. V lost 5 bases to trimming and J lost 8 bases, with 16 bases between them. This CDR3 reads CASSTPGDGDSPLHF. CDR3 nucleotides: TGTGCCAGCAGCACCCCAGGGGACGGTGATTCACCCCTCCACTTT.

The CDR3 DNA reads TGTGCCAGTACGATTGGAGGTCAGGCCGGGGAGCTGTTTTTT. Residues: CASTIGGQAGELFF. The rearrangement links TRBV19 to TRBJ2-2; D might be TRBD2 (5 bases). This CDR3 region has 14 residues. The V gene's germline CDR1 is LNHDA and CDR2 SQIVND (reference sequence). Trimming pared 7 bases from V and 6 bases from J, leaving 15 bases between. The variable domain in full, with the rest retrieved from reference TRBV19 and TRBJ2-2, is DGGITQSPKYLFRKEGQNVTLSCEQNLNHDAMYWYRQDPGQGLRLIYYSQIVNDFQKGDIAEGYSVSREKKESFPLTVTSAQKNPTAFYLCASTIGGQAGELFFGEGSRLTVL.

This chain joins TRBV5-6 and TRBJ1-2; D is undetermined. Trimming stripped 4 bases from V and 0 bases from J, with 7 bases between. The length of the CDR3 is 13 residues. Germline-derived CDR1 and CDR2 are SGHDT and YYEEEE. The CDR3 sequence: CASSPGTNYGYTF. CDR3 coding DNA: TGTGCCAGCAGCCCGGGAACTAACTATGGCTACACCTTC.

The gene calls are TRBV5-1 and TRBJ2-2, with D possibly matching TRBD2 (5 bases). Germline V gene lookup returns CDR1 SGHRS and CDR2 YFSETQ. This CDR3 has 14 residues. V was trimmed by 9 bases and J by 0 bases, leaving 12 bases between them. This chain's CDR3 is CAISGSANTGELFF. As DNA, the CDR3 is TGCGCCATCTCGGGGAGCGCGAACACCGGGGAGCTGTTTTTT.

This clone was seen once. The V call is TRBV19, the J call TRBJ2-3; TRBD1 agrees at 7 bases. Trimming took 10 bases from V and 6 from J; bases not matched to a gene: 7. The length of the CDR3 is 12 residues. Germline assignment: CDR1 LNHDA and CDR2 SQIVND (reference sequence). In DNA, the CDR3 is TGTGCCATTAGGGGGCTAGACGATACGCAGTATTTT. Translating it yields CAIRGLDDTQYF.

The V call is TRBV7-9, the J call TRBJ2-5; TRBD2 is a possible D gene (5 bases). V was pared by 3 bases and J by 3 bases, with 11 bases between. The CDR3 is 14 amino acids. CDR1 is SEHNR, CDR2 FQNEAQ, per germline (reference sequence). CDR3 sequence reads: CASSFWGEEETQYF. CDR3 bases: TGTGCCAGCAGCTTTTGGGGAGAGGAAGAGACCCAGTACTTC.

V is TRBV6-1 and J is TRBJ2-2, with 7 positions matching TRBD1. J was trimmed by 4 bases and V by 3 bases; bases with no gene match: 2. The CDR3 sequence is 14 residues long. Germline CDR1 and CDR2: MNHNS and SASEGT. CDR3 in amino acids: CASSDGTATGELFF. DNA of the CDR3: TGTGCCAGCAGTGATGGGACAGCCACCGGGGAGCTGTTTTTT.

The rearrangement joins TRBV7-2 to TRBJ2-4; the match to TRBD1 covers 7 bases. Germline trimming cut 1 base from V and 9 bases from J; bases unmatched to any gene: 9. The CDR3 loop spans 15 amino acids. Germline CDR1 is SGHTA and CDR2 is FQGNSA. This chain's CDR3 is CASSLGGGRAGIQYF. The DNA of the CDR3 is TGTGCCAGCAGCTTAGGAGGGGGCAGGGCGGGCATTCAGTACTTC.

The V call is TRBV9, the J call TRBJ2-3; 14 nucleotides agree with TRBD2. V lost 4 bases and J lost 2; bases outside the gene matches: 12. CDR3 length equals 19 residues. The germline V gene has CDR1 SGDLS and CDR2 YYNGEE. The chain's CDR3 is CASSRSGGTSGGYTDTQYF. DNA for the CDR3: TGTGCCAGCAGCCGCAGTGGGGGGACTAGCGGGGGTTACACAGATACGCAGTATTTT.